This TCR beta chain emerged from a study of Graves' ophthalmopathy and Graves' hyperthyroidism. Findings of the study overall: Ophthalmopathy was separated from stable hyperthyroidism by a 13-signature model with over 85% sensitivity and around 81% specificity.

This clonotype was seen many times. The antigen is undetermined. The study amplified TCR beta CDR3 regions using RNA transcripts. Investigators did first-round RT-PCR with HTBI primers, then second-round multiplex PCR. Each CDR3 protein gets one entry after TCRdb re-called the multiplex PCR reads with MiXCR. The sample holds about 640,000 distinct CDR3 sequences, under 50% seen once. Per germline, CDR1 DFQATT and CDR2 SNEGSKA (reference sequence). Trimming shortened V by 6 bases and J by 0 bases, and 12 bases separated the two germline ends. There are 15 residues in the CDR3. J is TRBJ2-6 and V is TRBV20-1, with TRBD1 as a possible D gene (5 bases). Sequencing input: peripheral blood. The TCR sequence derives from an adult man with Graves' ophthalmopathy. CDR3 protein: CSASDTNSGANVLTF. CDR3 coding DNA: TGCAGTGCCTCGGACACGAACTCTGGGGCCAACGTCCTGACTTTC.